These T cell receptor beta chains were read from a single sample in a study of blood T cell repertoires in COVID-19. Only in-frame clones appear in the TCRdb table, and some are missing; sequencing was by immunoSEQ multiplex PCR. Of roughly 260,000 clones listed, around 90% were seen once; the top ten hold 1.2%. The sequenced material came from PBMCs or T cells enriched from blood (not recorded which). These receptors came from a human donor in a cohort exposed to, infected with or recovered from COVID-19 (not recorded which). The donor label of this sample is uncertain. The CDR3 runs from the conserved cysteine through the conserved F or W. The D gene is left open where the match is weak. Size is stated for part of the rows, as once, few or many counts, or as a class when the clone is expanded.

>NA|TRBV24-1|NA|TRBJ1-1
CATSRSGVGFTEAFF
TGTGCCACCAGTAGGTCAGGGGTCGGTTTCACTGAAGCTTTCTTT
>NA|TRBV5-8|NA|TRBJ1-5
CASSLLTGSSNQPQHF
TGTGCCAGCAGCCTACTAACAGGGTCTAGCAATCAGCCCCAGCATTTT
>NA|TRBV2|NA|TRBJ1-3
CASSDDRSPGNTIYF
TGTGCCAGCAGCGACGACAGGTCTCCTGGAAACACCATATATTTT
>NA|TRBV27|NA|TRBJ1-1
CASSITGSATEAFF
TGTGCCAGCAGTATAACAGGGTCGGCCACTGAAGCTTTCTTT
>NA|TRBV18|NA|TRBJ1-1
CASSPLPGQTEAFF
TGTGCCAGCTCACCCCTACCTGGACAGACTGAAGCTTTCTTT
>TRBD1|TRBV12-3/TRBV12-4|NA|TRBJ2-3
CASSIRGGGTQYF
TGTGCCAGCAGTATTCGAGGGGGCGGCACGCAGTATTTT
>TRBD2|TRBV19|NA|TRBJ2-3
CASRPGGPIYPDTQYF
TGTGCCAGTAGACCGGGGGGGCCGATTTATCCAGATACGCAGTATTTT
>TRBD1|TRBV19|NA|TRBJ2-7
CASTPKPPGQGLYEQYF
TGTGCCAGTACCCCTAAACCGCCGGGACAGGGGCTCTACGAGCAGTACTTC
>NA|TRBV27|NA|TRBJ1-5
CASSLLVSGTHQPQHF
TGTGCCAGCAGTTTACTCGTGTCCGGGACTCATCAGCCCCAGCATTTT
>TRBD1|TRBV6-5|NA|TRBJ2-7
CAIRTGAYEQYF
TGTGCCATTAGGACAGGAGCCTACGAGCAGTACTTC
>TRBD2|TRBV6-4|NA|TRBJ2-3
CASSDGGGGTDTQYF
TGTGCCAGCAGTGACGGGGGGGGAGGCACAGATACGCAGTATTTT
>NA|TRBV2|NA|TRBJ1-2
CASSAQGGYGYTF
TGTGCCAGCAGCGCACAGGGCGGGTACGGCTACACCTTC
>NA|TRBV24-1|NA|TRBJ2-1
CATSSGTYNEQFF
TGTGCCACCAGTTCCGGGACTTACAATGAGCAGTTCTTC
>TRBD1|TRBV4-1|NA|TRBJ2-2
CASSLGQGRNTGELFF
TGCGCCAGCAGCCTGGGACAGGGCCGGAACACCGGGGAGCTGTTTTTT
>TRBD1|TRBV14|NA|TRBJ1-1
CASSARQGGTEAFF
TGTGCCAGCAGCGCACGACAGGGGGGTACTGAAGCTTTCTTT
>TRBD1|TRBV6-5|NA|TRBJ2-7
CASTSDRGTFEQYF
TGTGCCAGCACCTCGGACAGGGGGACTTTCGAGCAGTACTTC
>NA|TRBV6-1|NA|TRBJ2-7
CASSEGDSWEQYF
TGTGCCAGCAGTGAGGGGGACTCCTGGGAGCAGTACTTC
>TRBD1|TRBV9|NA|TRBJ1-5
CASSERDSPNQPQHF
TGTGCCAGCAGCGAGAGGGACAGCCCCAATCAGCCCCAGCATTTT
>TRBD1|TRBV6-1|NA|TRBJ1-1
CASSEEQGMGTEAFF
TGTGCCAGCAGTGAAGAACAGGGGATGGGAACTGAAGCTTTCTTT
>NA|TRBV20-1|once|TRBJ1-2
CSAGHPGGYTF
TGCAGTGCTGGCCACCCGGGGGGCTACACCTTC
>NA|TRBV4-2|once|TRBJ2-1
CASSQAVYNEQFF
TGTGCCAGCAGCCAAGCGGTGTACAATGAGCAGTTCTTC
>TRBD2|TRBV3-1/TRBV3-2|NA|TRBJ2-2
CASSQLAGGRGGELFF
TGTGCCAGCAGCCAGCTAGCGGGGGGCCGGGGCGGGGAGCTGTTTTTT
>NA|TRBV19|NA|TRBJ1-2
CATSYLLNSYGYTF
TGTGCCACCTCCTACTTACTGAACAGCTATGGCTACACCTTC
>TRBD2|TRBV9|NA|TRBJ2-3
CASSPGSGGFSTDTQYF
TGTGCCAGCAGCCCCGGGAGCGGGGGGTTTAGCACAGATACGCAGTATTTT
>NA|TRBV12-3/TRBV12-4|NA|TRBJ1-3
CASIRTGGNTIYF
TGTGCCAGCATCCGGACGGGAGGAAACACCATATATTTT
>NA|TRBV6-5|NA|TRBJ1-1
CAIAANWETEAFF
TGTGCCATCGCAGCGAACTGGGAGACTGAAGCTTTCTTT
>NA|TRBV24-1|once|TRBJ2-1
CATSDLQGDEQFF
TGTGCCACCAGTGATTTGCAGGGCGATGAGCAGTTCTTC
>TRBD1|TRBV6-5|NA|TRBJ2-7
CASSYSRGGDEQYF
TGTGCCAGCAGTTACTCGAGAGGGGGCGACGAGCAGTACTTC
>NA|TRBV2|NA|TRBJ1-6
CASSVTGYLLHF
TGTGCCAGCAGTGTTACAGGGTATCTCCTCCACTTT
>TRBD1|TRBV19|NA|TRBJ1-2
CASGLRTGYGYTF
TGTGCCAGTGGCCTTCGGACAGGGTATGGCTACACCTTC
>NA|TRBV6-5|NA|TRBJ2-7
CASSYVPDKPYEQYF
TGTGCCAGCAGTTACGTCCCGGACAAACCATACGAGCAGTACTTC
>TRBD1|TRBV29-1|NA|TRBJ1-2
CSVPGQGGGYTF
TGCAGCGTGCCGGGACAGGGCGGCGGCTACACCTTC
>NA|TRBV11-2|NA|TRBJ2-7
CASSLQGDGGDEQYF
TGTGCCAGCAGCTTACAGGGTGATGGAGGGGACGAGCAGTACTTC
>NA|TRBV4-1|NA|TRBJ2-7
CASSRQGIGDEQYF
TGCGCCAGCAGCCGCCAGGGGATAGGTGACGAGCAGTACTTC
>TRBD2|TRBV4-3|NA|TRBJ2-1
CASSQDKSKGLALNEQFF
TGCGCCAGCAGCCAAGATAAATCGAAGGGACTAGCGTTGAATGAGCAGTTCTTC
>TRBD1|TRBV19|NA|TRBJ1-1
CASGEDRGLGEAFF
TGTGCCTCTGGGGAGGACAGGGGGCTTGGTGAAGCTTTCTTT
>NA|TRBV24-1|NA|TRBJ2-3
CATSDLISSDTQYF
TGTGCCACCAGTGATTTGATTTCTTCAGATACGCAGTATTTT
>NA|TRBV18|NA|TRBJ1-1
CASSLEPNTEAFF
TGTGCCAGCTCACTGGAGCCGAACACTGAAGCTTTCTTT
>NA|TRBV4-1|NA|TRBJ2-2
CASSPITGFTGELFF
TGCGCCAGCAGCCCAATTACCGGGTTCACCGGGGAGCTGTTTTTT